Below, 18 T cell receptor beta chains from the same sample are listed, as sequenced in a study of spatial heterogeneity in lung cancer. Using its own MiXCR run on the 5' RACE reads, TCRdb lists one record per CDR3 protein. The data show some 100,000 distinct CDR3 sequences, with 9.5% to 15% seen just once and approximately 39% held by the top ten. Time point: sample taken at primary tumor resection. The specimen comprised PBMCs, sampled at surgery. Receptor source: a male donor with early-stage non-small cell lung cancer.

This clonotype was detected only a few times. The genes are TRBV5-1 and TRBJ1-2; 8 bases line up with TRBD1. The V segment lost 4 bases and the J segment 4 bases; nucleotides outside the gene matches: 9. The CDR3 is 15 residues long. In germline, CDR1 is SGHRS, CDR2 YFSETQ. CDR3 amino acids: CASSPRGRVSYGYTF. The CDR3 DNA reads as TGCGCCAGCAGCCCCAGGGGGCGAGTGAGCTATGGCTACACCTTC.

This clonotype was observed a handful of times. One end of the junction does not line up with germline, which may come from a read error. J is TRBJ2-5 and V is TRBV7-7; perhaps D is TRBD1 or TRBD2 (5 bases each). This CDR3 is 13 amino acids long. Germline loops: CDR1 SSHAT, CDR2 FNYEAQ (reference sequence). CDR3 in amino acids: CASSLGTGRTQYF. The CDR3, as DNA: TGTGCTAGCAGCTTAGGGACGGGGCGGACCCAGTACTTC.

This chain connects TRBV29-1 to TRBJ2-2; D call uncertain. V was cut by 0 bases and J by 0 bases, with 11 bases left in between. Looked up from germline, CDR1 is SQVTM and CDR2 is ANQGSEA. This CDR3 has 16 residues. DNA of the CDR3: TGCAGCGTTGAAGATCGCGGCGGCACGAACACCGGGGAGCTGTTTTTT. Translating gives CSVEDRGGTNTGELFF.

This clonotype turned up a few times. The chain has TRBV7-2 and TRBJ2-1; D assignment may be TRBD1 or TRBD2 (5 bases each). Trimming shortened V by 1 base and J by 4 bases, and 17 bases separated the two germline ends. In germline, CDR1 is SGHTA, CDR2 FQGNSA. This CDR3 spans 17 amino acids. The CDR3 DNA is TGTGCCAGCAGCTTAGTGGGCGCCGGGACCGCATACAATGAGCAGTTCTTC. Amino acid sequence: CASSLVGAGTAYNEQFF.

As regards this clonotype: One junction end does not reproduce the germline sequence, and a read error may be involved. The chain recombines TRBV7-6 with TRBJ2-7, with D hard to call. CDR1 and CDR2 (germline): SGHVS, FNYEAQ. The CDR3 consists of 12 residues. CDR3 DNA sequence: TGTGTCAGCAGCTTGGTTCTCAGCGAGCAGTACTTC. Translated, it gives CVSSLVLSEQYF.

The rearrangement uses TRBV27 and TRBJ2-1, with D maybe TRBD2 (6 bases). CDR3 length: 14 amino acids. V dropped 7 bases and J dropped 4 bases, with 14 bases sitting between them. Germline CDR1 MNHEY, CDR2 SMNVEV (reference sequence). CDR3 amino acids: CASTGLGGYNEQFF. The DNA of the CDR3 is TGTGCCAGCACGGGACTCGGGGGATACAATGAGCAGTTCTTC.

The sample holds a few counts of this clonotype. The chain uses TRBV6-1 and TRBJ2-1; a weak D match, TRBD1 (5 bases). There are 14 residues in the CDR3. Per germline, CDR1 MNHNS and CDR2 SASEGT. V was clipped by 6 bases and J by 5 bases, with 14 bases between them. CDR3: CASRVVAGHNEQFF. DNA for the CDR3: TGTGCCAGCAGAGTCGTTGCAGGGCACAATGAGCAGTTCTTC.

This clonotype has a handful of counts. CDR3 nucleotides: TGTGCCACCAGCAGAGTGTACCACGAGCAGTACTTC. Translating gives CATSRVYHEQYF. This chain connects TRBV15 to TRBJ2-7, with no clear D. V lost 1 base and J 5 bases, leaving 6 bases between the germline ends. CDR1 and CDR2 from the germline V gene are LNHNV and YYDKDF (reference sequence). This CDR3 has 12 residues. The whole variable domain, filled in from reference TRBV15 and TRBJ2-7, reads DAMVIQNPRYQVTQFGKPVTLSCSQTLNHNVMYWYQQKSSQAPKLLFHYYDKDFNNEADTPDNFQSRRPNTSFCFLDIRSPGLGDTAMYLCATSRVYHEQYFGPGTRLTVT.

This clonotype was counted a few times. V is TRBV28 and J is TRBJ2-5, with TRBD2 matching 7 bases. Germline-derived CDR1 and CDR2 are MDHEN and SYDVKM. CDR3 length: 15 amino acids. Trimming cost V 6 bases and J 3 bases; bases outside gene matches: 10. The chain's CDR3 is CASSSTGLGKETQYF. CDR3 in DNA: TGTGCCAGCAGCTCTACCGGACTAGGAAAAGAGACCCAGTACTTC.

The gene calls are TRBV4-1 and TRBJ1-1; no reliable D call. Germline V gene data show CDR1 as MGHRA and CDR2 as YSYEKL. Trimming pared 1 base from V and 0 bases from J, leaving 9 bases between. The CDR3 runs to 15 residues. CDR3: CASSQVVGLNTEAFF. DNA for the CDR3: TGCGCCAGCAGCCAAGTGGTGGGGTTGAACACTGAAGCTTTCTTT.

This clonotype was recorded a few times. The V and J genes are TRBV20-1 and TRBJ2-5; D might be TRBD2 (5 bases). This CDR3 region has 11 residues. Germline V gene sequence: CDR1 DFQATT, CDR2 SNEGSKA (reference sequence). Trimming removed 3 bases at V and 3 bases at J, with 5 bases between. CDR3 sequence (DNA): TGCAGTGCTAGCGGGGAAGAGACCCAGTACTTC. Protein product: CSASGEETQYF.

V usage is TRBV5-1 and J usage is TRBJ2-5; D remains unclear. CDR3 length: 15 residues. The germline CDR1 and CDR2 sequences are SGHRS and YFSETQ. Trimming left V 5 bases short and J 2 bases short, with 16 bases between. This CDR3 reads CASSYSTPSQETQYF. The CDR3 DNA reads TGCGCCAGCAGTTACAGCACCCCGAGTCAAGAGACCCAGTACTTC.

At least ten counts were recorded for this clonotype. This rearrangement joins TRBV7-9 to TRBJ2-7; D gene uncertain. Germline CDR1 reads SEHNR; CDR2 reads FQNEAQ (reference sequence). This CDR3 has 13 residues. The ends were cut back, 0 bases at V and 2 bases at J, with 5 bases in the middle. CDR3 DNA sequence: TGTGCCAGCAGCTTAGCGGTTCCCTACGAGCAGTACTTC. Protein: CASSLAVPYEQYF.

This chain joins TRBV23-1 and TRBJ2-7; D is tentatively TRBD1 or TRBD2 (5 bases each). TRBV23-1 is an ORF; its function is uncertain. The CDR3 extends over 15 amino acids. This CDR3 reads CANKFRDALPYEQYF. The CDR3 bases are TGCGCTAACAAGTTCAGGGACGCCCTCCCCTACGAGCAGTACTTC.

This clonotype was seen ten or more times. V gene TRBV5-1 combines with J gene TRBJ2-7, with D perhaps matching TRBD2 (5 bases). Per germline, CDR1 SGHRS and CDR2 YFSETQ. The V and J ends lost 0 bases and 4 bases respectively, with 20 bases between them. The CDR3 runs 17 residues. CDR3 sequence: CASSLGTSATIVYEQYF. The CDR3 DNA reads as TGCGCCAGCAGCTTGGGTACTAGTGCCACGATTGTTTACGAGCAGTACTTC.

Only a few counts were recorded for this clonotype. This rearrangement joins TRBV19 to TRBJ1-2, with a tentative D call TRBD1 (6 bases). Germline CDR1 is LNHDA and CDR2 is SQIVND (reference sequence). Trimming shortened V by 9 bases and J by 7 bases, and 9 bases separated the two germline ends. This CDR3 has 10 amino acids. The DNA of the CDR3 is TGTGCCAGGAAAGGGGGTGGCTACACCTTC. Its protein is CARKGGGYTF.

On this clonotype itself: A much larger clone lies a single base off, so this may be a read error. The DNA for the CDR3 is TGCACCAGCAGCTTGGCTAACAGGGGGAGTTACGAGCAGTACTTC. Residues: CTSSLANRGSYEQYF. The V and J genes are TRBV5-1 and TRBJ2-7, with 8 bases lining up with TRBD1. The CDR3 has 15 amino acids. CDR1 is SGHRS and CDR2 is YFSETQ in the germline V gene.

This clonotype came up a few times. The genes are TRBV18 and TRBJ1-2, with D possibly being TRBD1 (5 bases). The germline gives CDR1 KGHSH, CDR2 LQKENI. The CDR3 is 16 residues long. Trimming pared 5 bases from V and 8 bases from J, leaving 24 bases between. This CDR3 is CASSSGLQLPIGGYTF. The CDR3 DNA reads TGTGCCAGCTCATCGGGACTTCAACTCCCTATTGGGGGCTACACCTTC. The whole variable domain, filled in from reference TRBV18 and TRBJ1-2, reads NAGVMQNPRHLVRRRGQEARLRCSPMKGHSHVYWYRQLPEEGLKFMVYLQKENIIDESGMPKERFSAEFPKEGPSILRIQQVVRGDSAAYFCASSSGLQLPIGGYTFGSGTRLTVV.